Following are 3 T cell receptor beta chains from one sample sequenced in a study of cytomegalovirus exposure and HLA in healthy donors. PCR employed 60 Vbeta and 13 Jbeta primers. Libraries were prepared by immunoSEQ multiplex PCR; TCRdb keeps only in-frame clonotypes and omits some of them. There are just over 150,000 clones in the sample; roughly 80% occur only once, and 2.5% to 3.5% lies in the top ten. The sample consisted of PBMCs. The source is a woman in her thirties or forties in good health and CMV-seronegative.

The chain couples TRBV5-1 to TRBJ1-1, with D tentatively TRBD1 (6 bases). CDR3 length equals 14 residues. Germline values: CDR1 SGHRS, CDR2 YFSETQ. Trimming left V 2 bases short and J 5 bases short, with 13 bases between. In DNA, the CDR3 is TGCGCCAGCAGCTTAACCCAGGGGCAGACTGAAGCTTTCTTT. Translating it yields CASSLTQGQTEAFF.

As for this clone: The junction shows a germline mismatch at one end, possibly a read error. The chain is built from TRBV2 and TRBJ2-1; D gene unclear. This CDR3 comprises 15 residues. In germline, CDR1 is SNHLY, CDR2 FYNNEI. The CDR3 loop is CASRTAPDFDNGQFF. Here the CDR3 DNA reads TGTGCCAGCAGGACCGCCCCGGATTTTGACAATGGGCAGTTCTTC.

The CDR3 spells CAIGGQTQETQYF. For the CDR3, the DNA is TGTGCCATCGGAGGACAGACCCAAGAGACCCAGTACTTC. The V and J genes are TRBV10-3 and TRBJ2-5, with a tentative D call TRBD1 (6 bases). The CDR3 runs 13 residues. V lost 8 bases and J 1 base, leaving 11 bases between the germline ends. Germline V gives CDR1 ENHRY, CDR2 SYGVKD.